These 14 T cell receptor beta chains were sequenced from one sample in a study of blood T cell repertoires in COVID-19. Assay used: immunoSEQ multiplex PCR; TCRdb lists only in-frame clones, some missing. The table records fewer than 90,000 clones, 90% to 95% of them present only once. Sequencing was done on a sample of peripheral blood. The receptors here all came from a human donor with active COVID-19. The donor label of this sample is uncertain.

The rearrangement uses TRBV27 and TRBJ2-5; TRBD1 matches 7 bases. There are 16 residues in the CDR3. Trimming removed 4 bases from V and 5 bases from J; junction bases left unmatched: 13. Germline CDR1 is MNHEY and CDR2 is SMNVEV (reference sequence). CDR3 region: CASSSGQPNLRETQYF. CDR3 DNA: TGTGCCAGCAGTTCGGGACAGCCTAACTTAAGGGAGACCCAGTACTTC.

The CDR3 coding sequence is TGCGCCAGCAGCTTGGAGGGACTAGCGGGAGAGACCCAGTACTTC. This codes for CASSLEGLAGETQYF. The chain is built from TRBV5-1 and TRBJ2-5, with 12 bases aligning to TRBD2. The V and J ends lost 0 bases and 4 bases, in that order; junction bases with no gene match: 1. The germline V gene has CDR1 SGHRS and CDR2 YFSETQ. This CDR3 contains 15 residues.

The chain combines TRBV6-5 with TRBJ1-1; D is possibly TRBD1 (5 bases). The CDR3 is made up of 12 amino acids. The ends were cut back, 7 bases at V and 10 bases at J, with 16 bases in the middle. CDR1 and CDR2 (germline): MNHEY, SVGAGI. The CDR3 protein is CASTSGGWGAFF. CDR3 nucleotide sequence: TGTGCCAGCACCTCGGGGGGGTGGGGAGCTTTCTTT.

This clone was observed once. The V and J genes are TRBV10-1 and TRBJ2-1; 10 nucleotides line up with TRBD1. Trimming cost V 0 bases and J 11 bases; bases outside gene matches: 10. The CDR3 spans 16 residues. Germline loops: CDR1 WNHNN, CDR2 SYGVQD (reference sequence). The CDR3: CASSESLGQGVMQQFF. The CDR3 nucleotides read TGCGCCAGCAGTGAGTCGTTAGGACAGGGGGTTATGCAGCAGTTCTTC.

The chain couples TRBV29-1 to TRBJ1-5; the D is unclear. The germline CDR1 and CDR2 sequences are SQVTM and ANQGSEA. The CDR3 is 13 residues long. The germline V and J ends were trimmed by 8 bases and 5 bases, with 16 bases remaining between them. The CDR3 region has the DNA TGCAGCTTTTCGGACGGGGTGGATCAGCCCCAGCATTTT. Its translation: CSFSDGVDQPQHF.

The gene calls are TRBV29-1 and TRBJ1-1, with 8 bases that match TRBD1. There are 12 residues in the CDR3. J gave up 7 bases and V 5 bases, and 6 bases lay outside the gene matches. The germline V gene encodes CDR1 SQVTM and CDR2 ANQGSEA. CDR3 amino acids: CSVKDRANEAFF. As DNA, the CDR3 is TGCAGCGTTAAGGACAGGGCGAATGAAGCTTTCTTT. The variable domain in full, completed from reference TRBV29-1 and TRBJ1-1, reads SAVISQKPSRDICQRGTSLTIQCQVDSQVTMMFWYRQQPGQSLTLIATANQGSEATYESGFVIDKFPISRPNLTFSTLTVSNMSPEDSSIYLCSVKDRANEAFFGQGTRLTVV.

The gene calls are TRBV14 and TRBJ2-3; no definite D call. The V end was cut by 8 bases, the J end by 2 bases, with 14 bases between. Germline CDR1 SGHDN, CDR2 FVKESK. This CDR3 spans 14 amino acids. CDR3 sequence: CASSQAFITDTQYF. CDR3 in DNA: TGTGCCAGCTCGCAAGCCTTCATCACAGATACGCAGTATTTT.

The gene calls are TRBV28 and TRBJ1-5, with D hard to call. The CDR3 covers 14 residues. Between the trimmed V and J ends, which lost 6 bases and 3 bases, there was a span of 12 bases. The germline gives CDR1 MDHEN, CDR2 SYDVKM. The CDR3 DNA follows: TGTGCCAGCAGCCTAGTCCTCCCCAATCAGCCCCAGCATTTT. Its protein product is CASSLVLPNQPQHF. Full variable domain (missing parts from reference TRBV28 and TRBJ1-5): DVKVTQSSRYLVKRTGEKVFLECVQDMDHENMFWYRQDPGLGLRLIYFSYDVKMKEKGDIPEGYSVSREKKERFSLILESASTNQTSMYLCASSLVLPNQPQHFGDGTRLSIL.

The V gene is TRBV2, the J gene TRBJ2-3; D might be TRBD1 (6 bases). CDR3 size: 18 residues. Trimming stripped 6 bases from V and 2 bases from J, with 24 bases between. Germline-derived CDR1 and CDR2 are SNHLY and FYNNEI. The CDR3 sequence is CASSHLDSPKTITDTQYF. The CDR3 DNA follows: TGTGCCAGCAGCCATTTGGACAGTCCGAAAACTATCACAGATACGCAGTATTTT.

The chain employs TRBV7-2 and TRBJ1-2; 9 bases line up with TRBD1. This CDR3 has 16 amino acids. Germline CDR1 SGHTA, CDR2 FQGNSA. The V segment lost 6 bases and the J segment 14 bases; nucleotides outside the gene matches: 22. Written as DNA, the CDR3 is TGTGCCAGCAGGCCGGGACAGGGCACTCCCAGCAGGCATTTGACCTTC. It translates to CASRPGQGTPSRHLTF.

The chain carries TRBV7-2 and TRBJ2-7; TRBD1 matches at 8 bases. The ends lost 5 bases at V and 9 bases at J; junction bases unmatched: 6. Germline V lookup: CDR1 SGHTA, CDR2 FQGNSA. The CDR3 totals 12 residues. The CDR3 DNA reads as TGTGCCAGCAGCCCAACACAGGGGGTGCAGTACTTC. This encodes CASSPTQGVQYF.

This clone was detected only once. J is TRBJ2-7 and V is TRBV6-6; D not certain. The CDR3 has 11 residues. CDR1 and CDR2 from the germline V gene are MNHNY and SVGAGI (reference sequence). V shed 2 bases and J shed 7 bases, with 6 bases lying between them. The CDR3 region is CASSYIREQYF. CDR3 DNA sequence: TGTGCCAGCAGTTACATTCGGGAGCAGTACTTC.

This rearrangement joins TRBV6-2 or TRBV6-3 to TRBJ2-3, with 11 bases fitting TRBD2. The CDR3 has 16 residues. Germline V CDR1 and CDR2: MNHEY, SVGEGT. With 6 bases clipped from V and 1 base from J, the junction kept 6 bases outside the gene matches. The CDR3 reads CASSPSGGLGTDTQYF. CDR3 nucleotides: TGTGCCAGCAGCCCTAGCGGGGGGCTGGGCACAGATACGCAGTATTTT.

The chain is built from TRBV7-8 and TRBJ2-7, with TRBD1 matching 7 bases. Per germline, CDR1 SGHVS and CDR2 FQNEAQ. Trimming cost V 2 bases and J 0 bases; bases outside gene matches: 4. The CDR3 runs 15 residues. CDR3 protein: CASSLNRDSSYEQYF. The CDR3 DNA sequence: TGTGCCAGCAGCTTAAACCGGGACAGCTCCTACGAGCAGTACTTC.